Below, 31 T cell receptor beta chains from the same sample are listed, as sequenced in a study of T cells in Graves' hyperthyroidism and ophthalmopathy. Using RNA transcripts as the source, TCR beta CDR3 regions were amplified. First-round RT-PCR targeting the TCR CDR3 was performed with the HTBI primer set. TCRdb re-analysed the multiplex PCR reads in MiXCR, keeping a single row per CDR3 protein. The sample yields some 270,000 distinct CDR3 sequences, 24% seen once. Sequenced input: blood. The origin of the receptors is a woman in her 40s with Graves' ophthalmopathy.

This clonotype showed up many times. J is TRBJ1-1 and V is TRBV4-2, with D possibly matching TRBD1 (5 bases). V dropped 4 bases and J dropped 2 bases, with 17 bases sitting between them. CDR3 length: 16 residues. From germline, CDR1 is LGHNA and CDR2 YNFKEQ. CDR3 nucleotides: TGTGCCAGCAGCCCTGGGGCCCTCCGTACAAACACTGAAGCTTTCTTT. Amino acid sequence: CASSPGALRTNTEAFF.

This clonotype was picked up many times. V usage is TRBV2 and J usage is TRBJ2-5, with 7 bases fitting TRBD1. The germline V gene encodes CDR1 SNHLY and CDR2 FYNNEI. With 4 bases clipped from V and 1 base from J, the junction kept 6 bases outside the gene matches. The CDR3 extends over 15 amino acids. CDR3 in amino acids: CASSATGVGQETQYF. CDR3 in DNA: TGTGCCAGCAGTGCCACAGGGGTGGGCCAAGAGACCCAGTACTTC.

CDR3 amino acids: CASRTPDNSYEQYF. CDR3 nucleotide sequence: TGTGCCAGCAGAACCCCGGACAACTCCTACGAGCAGTACTTC. The chain recombines TRBV6-1 with TRBJ2-7; weak D call: TRBD1 (5 bases). The V end was cut by 6 bases, the J end by 0 bases, with 12 bases between. CDR1 MNHNS and CDR2 SASEGT come from the germline V gene. This CDR3 is built from 14 residues.

This clonotype was observed many times. A much larger clonotype is one base distant, so this may be a read error. Because it lacks the conserved phenylalanine or tryptophan at the end, this CDR3 is likely a read error. The CDR3: CSARGDTYQPQHL. CDR3 coding DNA: TGCAGTGCTAGGGGGGACACTTATCAGCCCCAGCATCTT. This rearrangement joins TRBV20-1 to TRBJ1-5; weak D call: TRBD1 (6 bases). Trimming left V 3 bases short and J 5 bases short, with 11 bases between. The CDR3 totals 13 residues. CDR1 and CDR2 from the germline V gene are DFQATT and SNEGSKA (reference sequence).

The chain recombines TRBV7-2 with TRBJ2-7; no reliable D call. Trimming took 7 bases from V and 2 from J, leaving 18 bases between them. There are 15 residues in the CDR3. CDR1 and CDR2 from the germline V gene are SGHTA and FQGNSA. CDR3 sequence (DNA): TGTGCCAGCACGACTTTTGGGCTAGAGGCCTACGAGCAGTACTTC. This codes for CASTTFGLEAYEQYF.

The chain combines TRBV6-2 or TRBV6-3 with TRBJ2-7; 10 bases line up with TRBD2. Germline-derived CDR1 and CDR2 are MNHEY and SVGEGT. V gave up 5 bases and J gave up 1 base; unmatched junction bases: 5. The CDR3 runs 15 residues. The CDR3 protein is CASSTPGLASYEQYF. The CDR3 bases are TGTGCCAGCAGTACGCCGGGACTAGCGTCCTACGAGCAGTACTTC.

This clonotype was picked up many times. The chain uses TRBV29-1 and TRBJ2-5; weak D call: TRBD2 (5 bases). The CDR3 has 13 amino acids. Germline values: CDR1 SQVTM, CDR2 ANQGSEA. V lost 6 bases, J lost 4 bases, and 15 bases lay in between. CDR3 in DNA: TGCAGCGTAGCCTTTAGTGGAGGAGAGACCCAGTACTTC. It yields the protein CSVAFSGGETQYF.

This clonotype was observed at least ten times. The genes are TRBV15 and TRBJ2-5, with D possibly being TRBD1 (6 bases). The CDR3 runs to 15 residues. With 4 bases removed from V and 5 bases from J, the gap between germline ends came to 17 bases. Germline CDR1 reads LNHNV; CDR2 reads YYDKDF (reference sequence). CDR3: CATSTGQWDIETQYF. The CDR3 DNA reads as TGTGCCACCAGCACCGGACAGTGGGATATCGAGACCCAGTACTTC.

The V gene is TRBV30, the J gene TRBJ2-7, with 9 nucleotides matching TRBD2. CDR1 GTSNPN and CDR2 SVGIG come from the germline V gene (reference sequence). V dropped 3 bases and J dropped 0; count of bases not matched to a gene: 3. This CDR3 spans 14 amino acids. The CDR3 here is CAWSLAGFSYEQYF. For the CDR3, the DNA is TGTGCCTGGAGCCTAGCGGGATTCTCCTACGAGCAGTACTTC.

The chain employs TRBV12-3 or TRBV12-4 and TRBJ2-7, with TRBD2 as a possible D gene (7 bases). V lost 3 bases and J 3 bases, leaving 18 bases between the germline ends. This CDR3 spans 16 amino acids. This CDR3 is CASSFPRKGGDYEQYF. DNA of the CDR3: TGTGCCAGCAGTTTCCCCAGGAAAGGGGGGGACTACGAGCAGTACTTC.

This clonotype was observed at least ten times. The chain employs TRBV2 and TRBJ2-7; D ambiguous. Trimming shortened V by 8 bases and J by 4 bases, and 15 bases separated the two germline ends. The CDR3 totals 13 residues. CDR1 is SNHLY and CDR2 is FYNNEI in the germline V gene. CDR3 sequence: CASSPAAAYEQYF. CDR3 nucleotides: TGTGCCAGCTCCCCCGCCGCGGCTTACGAGCAGTACTTC.

Ten or more counts support this clonotype. The V call is TRBV5-1, the J call TRBJ1-5, with D unclear. The CDR3 is 14 residues long. The germline V and J ends were trimmed by 2 bases and 6 bases, with 12 bases remaining between them. Germline V gene lookup returns CDR1 SGHRS and CDR2 YFSETQ. The CDR3 loop is CASSLDGGPQPQHF. In nucleotides, the CDR3 is TGCGCCAGCAGCTTAGACGGCGGTCCTCAGCCCCAGCATTTT.

The chain employs TRBV19 and TRBJ1-1, with 9 bases lining up with TRBD1. Germline lookup yields CDR1 LNHDA and CDR2 SQIVND (reference sequence). This CDR3 region has 14 residues. With 6 bases clipped from V and 6 bases from J, the junction kept 8 bases outside the gene matches. Here the CDR3 reads CASSRGQGSAEAFF. For the CDR3, the DNA is TGTGCCAGTAGCCGGGGACAGGGCAGCGCTGAAGCTTTCTTT.

This clonotype was recorded at least ten times. The chain employs TRBV28 and TRBJ1-1; a weak D match, TRBD1 (5 bases). V dropped 8 bases and J dropped 5 bases, with 18 bases sitting between them. The CDR3 runs 14 residues. From germline, CDR1 is MDHEN and CDR2 SYDVKM. CDR3 sequence reads: CASPRAGRRTEAFF. CDR3 nucleotide sequence: TGTGCCAGCCCCAGGGCAGGGAGGAGGACTGAAGCTTTCTTT. Full variable domain (outside the CDR3, taken from reference TRBV28 and TRBJ1-1): DVKVTQSSRYLVKRTGEKVFLECVQDMDHENMFWYRQDPGLGLRLIYFSYDVKMKEKGDIPEGYSVSREKKERFSLILESASTNQTSMYLCASPRAGRRTEAFFGQGTRLTVV.

There are many counts of this clonotype. The rearrangement links TRBV11-3 to TRBJ2-4; 9 bases are shared with TRBD2. Germline CDR1 and CDR2: SGHNT and YENEEA. V trimming: 0 bases; J trimming: 3 bases; junction bases outside the gene matches: 3. The CDR3 extends over 16 amino acids. As DNA, the CDR3 is TGTGCCAGCAGCTTAGATAGCGGGAGAGGCAAAAACATTCAGTACTTC. As protein: CASSLDSGRGKNIQYF.

In this sample, this clonotype turned up many times. The V and J genes are TRBV28 and TRBJ1-2, with D unresolved. V shed 2 bases and J shed 4 bases, with 14 bases lying between them. Per the germline V gene, CDR1 is MDHEN and CDR2 is SYDVKM. This CDR3 contains 15 residues. The DNA of the CDR3 is TGTGCCAGCAGTTTAGGCTCCACCGGGAGCTATGGCTACACCTTC. Translating gives CASSLGSTGSYGYTF.

Worth noting for this clonotype: Its ends do not fully match the called genes, so a read error is possible. The chain has TRBV28 and TRBJ1-5, with TRBD1 matching over 7 bases. Germline V gene sequence: CDR1 MDHEN, CDR2 SYDVKM. This CDR3 is 15 amino acids long. The CDR3 region has the DNA TGTGCCAGCAAACTGGGGGGAGGGGGCAATCAGCCCCAGCCTTTT. This codes for CASKLGGGGNQPQPF.

A note on this clonotype: A much larger clone lies one base from this, so it may be a read error. The CDR3 does not close with the conserved phenylalanine or tryptophan, likely indicating a read error. The chain has TRBV7-6 and TRBJ2-6, with no clear D. V shed 6 bases and J shed 0 bases, with 9 bases lying between them. This CDR3 contains 15 residues. Germline V gene data show CDR1 as SGHVS and CDR2 as FNYEAQ. The CDR3 nucleotides are TGTGCCAGCAGTGGGAAGGGCTCTGGGGCCAACGTCCTGACTCTC. It specifies CASSGKGSGANVLTL.

This clonotype was seen more than once but under ten times. The chain combines TRBV12-3 or TRBV12-4 with TRBJ2-7; D is perhaps TRBD2 (6 bases). Trimming removed 8 bases from V and 1 base from J, with 18 bases in between. This CDR3 comprises 15 residues. CDR3 amino acids: CASSGRELFSYEQYF. The CDR3 nucleotides are TGTGCCAGCTCTGGGCGGGAACTCTTTTCCTACGAGCAGTACTTC.

The chain couples TRBV7-2 to TRBJ2-2, with 7 bases lining up with TRBD1. This CDR3 contains 13 residues. Per germline, CDR1 SGHTA and CDR2 FQGNSA. Unmatched junction bases numbered 2, after V lost 6 bases and J lost 4 bases. CDR3 in amino acids: CASSDRATGELFF. The CDR3 region has the DNA TGTGCCAGCAGTGACAGGGCCACCGGGGAGCTGTTTTTT.

This clonotype was recorded at least ten times. V gene TRBV28 combines with J gene TRBJ1-6, with D perhaps TRBD1 (5 bases). Germline V lookup: CDR1 MDHEN, CDR2 SYDVKM. Trimming stripped 5 bases from V and 13 bases from J, with 21 bases between. The CDR3 loop spans 15 amino acids. CDR3 in DNA: TGTGCCAGCAGTCCCCCTCAGGGTCGACTTTCGCCCCTCCACTTT. It encodes CASSPPQGRLSPLHF.

This clonotype was seen ten or more times. The chain uses TRBV28 and TRBJ1-5, with no clear D. This CDR3 region has 11 residues. V was trimmed by 6 bases and J by 4 bases, leaving 4 bases between them. The germline gives CDR1 MDHEN, CDR2 SYDVKM. CDR3 nucleotides: TGTGCCAGCAGGGCGAATCAGCCCCAGCATTTT. Amino acid sequence: CASRANQPQHF. Looking up the rest from reference TRBV28 and TRBJ1-5 gives the full variable domain: DVKVTQSSRYLVKRTGEKVFLECVQDMDHENMFWYRQDPGLGLRLIYFSYDVKMKEKGDIPEGYSVSREKKERFSLILESASTNQTSMYLCASRANQPQHFGDGTRLSIL.

This clonotype has a handful of counts. V gene TRBV10-2 combines with J gene TRBJ1-2; unclear D gene. The length of the CDR3 is 13 residues. Deletions cut 2 bases from V and 4 bases from J, with 8 bases between. The germline V gene encodes CDR1 WSHSY and CDR2 SAAADI. The CDR3 nucleotides are TGCGCCAGCAGTGAGGGGCGTGGCTATGGCTACACCTTC. This translates into CASSEGRGYGYTF.

This clonotype was observed many times. The genes are TRBV7-8 and TRBJ1-2; D may be TRBD1 (5 bases). The CDR3 consists of 15 residues. Per the germline V gene, CDR1 is SGHVS and CDR2 is FQNEAQ. Trimming shortened V by 0 bases and J by 4 bases, and 12 bases separated the two germline ends. The CDR3 nucleotides read TGTGCCAGCAGCTTAGCGGGGCAGGTCTTCTATGGCTACACCTTC. It codes for CASSLAGQVFYGYTF. The full variable domain, rest sourced from reference TRBV7-8 and TRBJ1-2, is GAGVSQSPRYKVAKRGQDVALRCDPISGHVSLFWYQQALGQGPEFLTYFQNEAQLDKSGLPSDRFFAERPEGSVSTLKIQRTQQEDSAVYLCASSLAGQVFYGYTFGSGTRLTVV.

The gene calls are TRBV12-3 or TRBV12-4 and TRBJ2-2; the D is unclear. This CDR3 spans 13 amino acids. Trimming pared 6 bases from V and 5 bases from J, leaving 10 bases between. The chain's CDR3 is CASSRPATGELFF. As DNA, the CDR3 is TGTGCCAGCAGCCGACCTGCGACCGGGGAGCTGTTTTTT.

This clonotype was counted only a few times. V usage is TRBV3-1 and J usage is TRBJ1-5, with D hard to call. The V gene's germline CDR1 is LGHDT and CDR2 YNNKEL (reference sequence). This CDR3 has 18 residues. V dropped 1 base and J dropped 2 bases, with 18 bases sitting between them. CDR3 in amino acids: CASSQGGGMEGGNQPQHF. The CDR3 region has the DNA TGTGCCAGCAGCCAAGGCGGTGGGATGGAGGGTGGCAATCAGCCCCAGCATTTT.

This clonotype was observed at least ten times. CDR3 sequence: CASSDSTVRQETQYF. The CDR3 DNA follows: TGTGCCAGCAGTGACTCTACAGTGAGACAAGAGACCCAGTACTTC. The chain links TRBV6-4 to TRBJ2-5; D call uncertain. Per the germline V gene, CDR1 is MRHNA and CDR2 is SNTAGT. The CDR3 is 15 amino acids. V was clipped by 0 bases and J by 2 bases, with 10 bases between them.

Ten or more counts support this clonotype. This chain joins TRBV28 and TRBJ1-5; TRBD1 agrees at 9 bases. The CDR3 runs 15 residues. V was clipped by 5 bases and J by 6 bases; unmatched bases: 8. Germline V CDR1 and CDR2: MDHEN, SYDVKM. The CDR3 bases are TGTGCCAGCAGTGACCGACAGGGGGTTCGTCAGCCCCAGCATTTT. It translates to CASSDRQGVRQPQHF.

V usage is TRBV6-1 and J usage is TRBJ2-7; D possibly corresponds to TRBD2 (5 bases). The CDR3 consists of 15 residues. Trimming cost V 1 base and J 0 bases, with 10 bases left between them. Germline-derived CDR1 and CDR2 are MNHNS and SASEGT. The CDR3 is CASSEDGRYSYEQYF. The CDR3 DNA is TGTGCCAGCAGTGAAGATGGGAGATACTCCTACGAGCAGTACTTC.

At least ten counts were recorded for this clonotype. This chain joins TRBV12-3 or TRBV12-4 and TRBJ1-2; TRBD1 might be the D (5 bases). V was trimmed by 6 bases and J by 2 bases, leaving 16 bases between them. The CDR3 is made up of 15 amino acids. In DNA, the CDR3 is TGTGCCAGCAGCCCCCAAGGGACGAAAAACTATGGCTACACCTTC. Translated, it gives CASSPQGTKNYGYTF.

This clonotype showed up just a few times. The CDR3 loop is CASSDTSGGYEQYF. The CDR3 DNA is TGTGCCAGCAGTGATACTAGCGGGGGCTACGAGCAGTACTTC. V gene TRBV2 combines with J gene TRBJ2-7; 11 bases are shared with TRBD2. The CDR3 is made up of 14 amino acids. The ends lost 3 bases at V and 3 bases at J; junction bases unmatched: 1. Germline CDR1 reads SNHLY; CDR2 reads FYNNEI. The whole variable domain, filled in from reference TRBV2 and TRBJ2-7, reads EPEVTQTPSHQVTQMGQEVILRCVPISNHLYFYWYRQILGQKVEFLVSFYNNEISEKSEIFDDQFSVERPDGSNFTLKIRSTKLEDSAMYFCASSDTSGGYEQYFGPGTRLTVT.